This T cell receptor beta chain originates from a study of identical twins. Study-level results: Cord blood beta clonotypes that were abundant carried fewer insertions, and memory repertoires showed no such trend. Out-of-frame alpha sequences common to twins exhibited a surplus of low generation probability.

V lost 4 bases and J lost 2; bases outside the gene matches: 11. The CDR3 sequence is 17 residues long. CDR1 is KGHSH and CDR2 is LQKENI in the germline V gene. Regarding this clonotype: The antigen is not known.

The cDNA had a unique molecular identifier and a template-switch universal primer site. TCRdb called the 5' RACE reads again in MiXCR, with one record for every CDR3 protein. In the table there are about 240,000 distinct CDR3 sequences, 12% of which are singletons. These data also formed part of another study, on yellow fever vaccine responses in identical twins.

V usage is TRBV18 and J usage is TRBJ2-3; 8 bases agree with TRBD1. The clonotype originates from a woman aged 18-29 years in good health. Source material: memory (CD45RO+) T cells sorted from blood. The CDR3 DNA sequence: TGTGCCAGCTCACGAGGGACAGGCCAACCCCCCACAGATACGCAGTATTTT. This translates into CASSRGTGQPPTDTQYF. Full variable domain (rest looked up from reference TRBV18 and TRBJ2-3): NAGVMQNPRHLVRRRGQEARLRCSPMKGHSHVYWYRQLPEEGLKFMVYLQKENIIDESGMPKERFSAEFPKEGPSILRIQQVVRGDSAAYFCASSRGTGQPPTDTQYFGPGTRLTVL.